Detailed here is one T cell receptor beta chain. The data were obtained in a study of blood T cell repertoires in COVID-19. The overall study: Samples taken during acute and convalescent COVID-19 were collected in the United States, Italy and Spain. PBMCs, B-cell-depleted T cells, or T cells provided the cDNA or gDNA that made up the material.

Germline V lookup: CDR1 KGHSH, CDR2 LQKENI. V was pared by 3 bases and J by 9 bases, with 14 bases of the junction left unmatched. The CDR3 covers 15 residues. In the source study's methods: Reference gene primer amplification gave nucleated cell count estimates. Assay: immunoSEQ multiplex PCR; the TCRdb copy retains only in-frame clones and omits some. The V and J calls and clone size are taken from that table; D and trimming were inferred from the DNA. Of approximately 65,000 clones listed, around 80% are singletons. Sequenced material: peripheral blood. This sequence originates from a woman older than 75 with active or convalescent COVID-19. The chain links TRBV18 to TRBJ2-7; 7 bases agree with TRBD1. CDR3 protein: CASSPVGGPSDVQYF. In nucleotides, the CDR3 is TGTGCCAGCTCACCCGTAGGGGGCCCCAGTGATGTGCAGTACTTC.